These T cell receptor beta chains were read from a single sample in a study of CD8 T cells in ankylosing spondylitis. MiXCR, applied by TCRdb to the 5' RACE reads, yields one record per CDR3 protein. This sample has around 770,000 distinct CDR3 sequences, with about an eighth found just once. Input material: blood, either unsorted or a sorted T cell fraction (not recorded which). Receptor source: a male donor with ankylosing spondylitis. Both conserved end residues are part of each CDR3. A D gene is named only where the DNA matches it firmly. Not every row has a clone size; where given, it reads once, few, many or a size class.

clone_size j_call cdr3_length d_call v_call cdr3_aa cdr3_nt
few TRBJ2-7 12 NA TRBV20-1 CSRIGPSYEQYF TGCAGTCGGATCGGCCCCTCCTACGAGCAGTACTTC
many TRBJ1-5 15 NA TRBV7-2 CASSLVGGSNQPQHF TGTGCCAGCAGCTTAGTGGGGGGTAGCAATCAGCCCCAGCATTTT
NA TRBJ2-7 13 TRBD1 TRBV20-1 CSAGDRTTYEQYF TGCAGTGCTGGGGACAGGACCACCTACGAGCAGTACTTC
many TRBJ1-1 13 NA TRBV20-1 CSAEEGWGTEAFF TGCAGTGCAGAGGAGGGATGGGGGACTGAAGCTTTCTTT
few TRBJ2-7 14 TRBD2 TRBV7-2 CASSTRAGEYEQYF TGTGCCAGCAGCACCAGGGCGGGAGAGTACGAGCAGTACTTC
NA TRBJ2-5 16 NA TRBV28 CASSLPGGGRQETQYF TGTGCCAGCAGCCTCCCTGGGGGAGGACGGCAAGAGACCCAGTACTTC
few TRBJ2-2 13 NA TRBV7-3 CASSATMAGELFF TGTGCCAGCAGCGCCACTATGGCCGGGGAGCTGTTTTTT
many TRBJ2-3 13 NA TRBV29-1 CSVDYRGADTQYF TGCAGCGTTGACTATAGGGGCGCAGATACGCAGTATTTT
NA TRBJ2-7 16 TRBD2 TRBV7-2 CASSGTGLAATYEQYF TGTGCCAGCAGCGGAACGGGACTAGCGGCTACCTACGAGCAGTACTTC
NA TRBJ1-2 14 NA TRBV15 CATSRASVRYGYTF TGTGCCACCAGCAGAGCGTCAGTACGCTATGGCTACACCTTC
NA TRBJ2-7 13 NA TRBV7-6 CASSLNWGGEQYF TGTGCCAGCAGCCTGAATTGGGGAGGCGAGCAGTACTTC
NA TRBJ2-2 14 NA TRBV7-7 CASSIGQYTGELFF TGTGCTAGCAGCATAGGACAGTACACCGGGGAGCTGTTTTTT
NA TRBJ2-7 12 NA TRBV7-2 CASSPVNREQYF TGTGCCAGCAGCCCCGTTAATCGCGAGCAGTACTTC
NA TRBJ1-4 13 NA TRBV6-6 CASKEATNEKLFF TGTGCCAGCAAGGAGGCAACTAATGAAAAACTGTTTTTT
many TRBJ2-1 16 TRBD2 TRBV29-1 CSVEGRSGRLSNEQFF TGCAGCGTTGAGGGGAGGAGCGGGAGGCTGAGCAATGAGCAGTTCTTC
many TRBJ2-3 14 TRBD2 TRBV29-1 CSADTGTSSITQYF TGCAGCGCTGATACCGGGACTAGTTCGATTACGCAGTATTTT
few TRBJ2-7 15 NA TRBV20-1 CSSSSFSGDAYEQYF TGCAGTTCTTCCTCATTCTCGGGGGATGCCTACGAGCAGTACTTC
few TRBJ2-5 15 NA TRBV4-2 CPSSQRDGSGETQYF TGTCCCAGCAGCCAAAGGGACGGGAGTGGCGAGACCCAGTACTTC
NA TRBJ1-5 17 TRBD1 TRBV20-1 CSARRTGDYYSNQPQHF TGCAGTGCACGACGGACAGGGGATTATTATAGCAATCAGCCCCAGCATTTT
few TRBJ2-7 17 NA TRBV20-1 CSARARLGAMASYEQYF TGCAGTGCTAGGGCTCGACTAGGGGCCATGGCGTCCTACGAGCAGTACTTC
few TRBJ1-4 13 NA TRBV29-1 CSVLGALDEKLFF TGCAGCGTTTTAGGGGCATTGGATGAAAAACTGTTTTTT
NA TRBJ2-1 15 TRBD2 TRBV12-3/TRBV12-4 CASSFDGRPHNEQFF TGTGCCAGCAGTTTCGACGGGAGGCCCCACAATGAGCAGTTCTTC
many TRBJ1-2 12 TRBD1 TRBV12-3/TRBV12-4 CASSLTGTVSTF TGTGCCAGCAGTTTGACAGGGACCGTCAGCACCTTC
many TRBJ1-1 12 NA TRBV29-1 CSVVGMNTEAFF TGCAGCGTTGTAGGCATGAACACTGAAGCTTTCTTT
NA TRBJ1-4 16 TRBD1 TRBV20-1 CSARDAQGRSLEKLFF TGCAGTGCTAGAGATGCACAGGGGCGTTCTCTTGAAAAACTGTTTTTT
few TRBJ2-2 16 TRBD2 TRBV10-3 CAISASGTDSTGELFF TGTGCCATCAGTGCTAGCGGGACAGATAGCACCGGGGAGCTGTTTTTT
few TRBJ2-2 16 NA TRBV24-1 CATSDFVGRGTGELFF TGTGCCACCAGTGATTTCGTCGGACGGGGCACCGGGGAGCTGTTTTTT
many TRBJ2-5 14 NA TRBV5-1 CASSLAGRVETQYF TGCGCCAGCAGTTTAGCTGGTAGGGTGGAGACCCAGTACTTC
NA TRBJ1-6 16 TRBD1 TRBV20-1 CSARRYRDRGNSPLHF TGCAGTGCTAGAAGATACCGGGACAGGGGAAATTCACCCCTCCACTTT
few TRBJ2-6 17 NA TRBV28 CASSPTGSISGANVLTF TGTGCCAGCAGCCCGACAGGAAGCATCTCTGGGGCCAACGTCCTGACTTTC
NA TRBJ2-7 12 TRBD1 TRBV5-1 CAGRQGTYEQYF TGCGCCGGACGACAGGGAACCTACGAGCAGTACTTC
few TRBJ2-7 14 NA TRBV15 CATSRDFRVYEQYF TGTGCCACCAGCAGAGATTTTAGGGTCTACGAGCAGTACTTC
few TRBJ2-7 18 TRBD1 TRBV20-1 CSARSLFKGGGTPYEQYF TGCAGTGCTAGATCTCTCTTCAAAGGGGGCGGCACCCCCTACGAGCAGTACTTC
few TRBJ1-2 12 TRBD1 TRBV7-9 CASSPRTGGYTF TGTGCCAGCAGCCCGCGGACAGGCGGCTACACCTTC
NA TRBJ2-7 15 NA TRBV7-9 CASSPIGTARSQQYF TGTGCCAGCAGCCCAATAGGGACCGCAAGATCGCAGCAGTACTTC
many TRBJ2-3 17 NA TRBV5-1 CASSLDPGGGGTDTQYF TGCGCCAGCAGCTTGGACCCCGGAGGGGGCGGCACAGATACGCAGTATTTT
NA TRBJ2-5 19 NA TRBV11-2 CASSFLSEMGAGAPQTQYF TGTGCCAGCAGCTTTCTATCGGAGATGGGAGCAGGGGCGCCTCAGACCCAGTACTTC
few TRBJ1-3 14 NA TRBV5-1 CASSSGVPGNTIYF TGCGCCAGCAGCTCAGGGGTTCCTGGAAACACCATATATTTT
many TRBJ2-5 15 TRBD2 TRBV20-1 CSAHSGTSGEETQYF TGCAGTGCTCACTCCGGGACTAGCGGAGAGGAGACCCAGTACTTC
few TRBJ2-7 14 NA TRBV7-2 CASSLTRQLYEQYF TGTGCCAGCAGCTTGACACGACAGCTCTACGAGCAGTACTTC